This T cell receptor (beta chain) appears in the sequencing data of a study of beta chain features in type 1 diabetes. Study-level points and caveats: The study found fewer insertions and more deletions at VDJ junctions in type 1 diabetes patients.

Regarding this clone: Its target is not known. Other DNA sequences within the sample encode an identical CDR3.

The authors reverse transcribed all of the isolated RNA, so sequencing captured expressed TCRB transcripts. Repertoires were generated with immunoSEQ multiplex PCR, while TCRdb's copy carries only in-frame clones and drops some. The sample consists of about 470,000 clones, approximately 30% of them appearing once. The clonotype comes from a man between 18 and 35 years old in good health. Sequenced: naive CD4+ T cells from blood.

The CDR3 region is CAWSAGLAGQETQYF. The CDR3 DNA is TGTGCCTGGAGTGCGGGACTAGCGGGGCAAGAGACCCAGTACTTC. The chain employs TRBV30 and TRBJ2-5, with TRBD2 identical over 13 bases. The CDR3 totals 15 residues. J was trimmed by 2 bases and V by 1 base; bases with no gene match: 1. The germline V gene has CDR1 GTSNPN and CDR2 SVGIG (reference sequence).